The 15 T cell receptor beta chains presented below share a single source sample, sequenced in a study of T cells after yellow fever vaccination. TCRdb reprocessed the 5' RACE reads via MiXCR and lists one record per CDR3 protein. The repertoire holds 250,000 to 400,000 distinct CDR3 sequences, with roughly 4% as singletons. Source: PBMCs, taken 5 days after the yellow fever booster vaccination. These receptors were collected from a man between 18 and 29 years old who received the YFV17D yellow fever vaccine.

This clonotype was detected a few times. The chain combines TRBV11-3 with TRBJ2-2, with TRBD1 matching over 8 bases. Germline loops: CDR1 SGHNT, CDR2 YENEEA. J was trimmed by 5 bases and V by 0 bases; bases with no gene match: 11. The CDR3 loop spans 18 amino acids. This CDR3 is CASSLDRGDRGWTGELFF. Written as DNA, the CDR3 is TGTGCCAGCAGCTTAGATCGGGGCGACAGGGGTTGGACCGGGGAGCTGTTTTTT.

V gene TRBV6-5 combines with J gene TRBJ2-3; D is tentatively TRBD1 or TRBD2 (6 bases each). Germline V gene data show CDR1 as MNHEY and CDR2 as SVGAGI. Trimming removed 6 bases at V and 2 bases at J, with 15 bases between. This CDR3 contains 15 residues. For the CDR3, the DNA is TGTGCCAGCAGCCGGGGGCCCTCTACCACAGATACGCAGTATTTT. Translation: CASSRGPSTTDTQYF.

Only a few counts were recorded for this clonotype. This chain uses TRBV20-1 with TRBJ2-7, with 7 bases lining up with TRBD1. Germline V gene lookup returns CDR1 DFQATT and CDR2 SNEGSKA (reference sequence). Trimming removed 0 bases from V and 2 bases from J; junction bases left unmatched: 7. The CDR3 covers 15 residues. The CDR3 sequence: CSAREPTGYPYEQYF. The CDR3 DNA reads TGCAGTGCTAGAGAACCGACAGGGTATCCCTACGAGCAGTACTTC.

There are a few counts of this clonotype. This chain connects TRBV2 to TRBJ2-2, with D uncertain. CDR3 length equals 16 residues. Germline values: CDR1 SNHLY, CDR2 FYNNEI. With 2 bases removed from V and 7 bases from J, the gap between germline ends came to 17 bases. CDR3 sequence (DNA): TGTGCCAGCAGTGAACAAGGAAACGCTTGGGGCGGGGAGCTGTTTTTT. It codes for CASSEQGNAWGGELFF.

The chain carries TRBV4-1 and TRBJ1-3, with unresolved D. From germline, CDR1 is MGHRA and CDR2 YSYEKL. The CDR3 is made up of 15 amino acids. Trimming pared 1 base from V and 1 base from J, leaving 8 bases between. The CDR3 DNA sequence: TGCGCCAGCAGCCAAGTAGGGAGGTCTGGAAACACCATATATTTT. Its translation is CASSQVGRSGNTIYF.

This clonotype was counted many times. The CDR3 loop reads CASLVGKSNTGELFF. CDR3 bases: TGTGCCAGTCTGGTGGGGAAGTCGAACACCGGGGAGCTGTTTTTT. The rearrangement links TRBV12-3 or TRBV12-4 to TRBJ2-2; D remains unclear. V lost 9 bases and J lost 0, with 14 bases in between. The CDR3 length is 15 residues.

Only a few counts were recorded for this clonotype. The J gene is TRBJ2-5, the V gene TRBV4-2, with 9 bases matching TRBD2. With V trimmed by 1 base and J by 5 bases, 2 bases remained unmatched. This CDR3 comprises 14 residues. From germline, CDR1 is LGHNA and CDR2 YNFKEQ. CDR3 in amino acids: CASSQGSGGETQYF. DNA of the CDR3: TGTGCCAGCAGCCAAGGGAGCGGGGGGGAGACCCAGTACTTC.

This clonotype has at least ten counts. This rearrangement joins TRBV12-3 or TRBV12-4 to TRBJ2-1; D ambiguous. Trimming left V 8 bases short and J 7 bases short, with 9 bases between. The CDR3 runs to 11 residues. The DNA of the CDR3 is TGTGCCAGCCGTAGAGGTAATGAGCAGTTCTTC. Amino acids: CASRRGNEQFF.

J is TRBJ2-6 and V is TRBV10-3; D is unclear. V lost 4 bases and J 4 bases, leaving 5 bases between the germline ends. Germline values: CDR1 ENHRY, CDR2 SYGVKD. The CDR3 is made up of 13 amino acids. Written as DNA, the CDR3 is TGTGCCATCAGTGGGTGGGGGGCCAACGTCCTGACTTTC. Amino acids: CAISGWGANVLTF.

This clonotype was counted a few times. In DNA form, the CDR3 reads TGCGCCAGCAGCTTAGCGATTAGCACAGATACGCAGTATTTT. Encoded protein: CASSLAISTDTQYF. The chain couples TRBV5-1 to TRBJ2-3; D unclear. V shed 2 bases and J shed 0 bases, with 7 bases lying between them. Germline V CDR1 and CDR2: SGHRS, YFSETQ. This CDR3 spans 14 amino acids.

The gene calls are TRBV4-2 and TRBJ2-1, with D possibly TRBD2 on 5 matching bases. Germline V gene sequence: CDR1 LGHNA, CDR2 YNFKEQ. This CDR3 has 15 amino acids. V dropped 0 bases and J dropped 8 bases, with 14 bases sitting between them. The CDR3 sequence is CASSQDRSAGHEQFF. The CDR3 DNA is TGTGCCAGCAGCCAAGATCGAAGCGCGGGCCATGAGCAGTTCTTC.

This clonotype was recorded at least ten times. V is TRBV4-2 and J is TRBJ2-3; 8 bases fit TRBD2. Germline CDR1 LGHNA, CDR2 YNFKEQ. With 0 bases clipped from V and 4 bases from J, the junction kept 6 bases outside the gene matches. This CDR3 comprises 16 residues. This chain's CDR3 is CASSQEAGGRADTQYF. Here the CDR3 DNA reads TGTGCCAGCAGCCAAGAGGCGGGGGGACGAGCAGATACGCAGTATTTT.

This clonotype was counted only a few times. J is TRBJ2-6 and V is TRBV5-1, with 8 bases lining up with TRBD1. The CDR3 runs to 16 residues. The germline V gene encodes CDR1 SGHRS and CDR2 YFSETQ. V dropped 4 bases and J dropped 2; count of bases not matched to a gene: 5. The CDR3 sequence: CASSTEQGAGANVLTF. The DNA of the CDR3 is TGCGCCAGCAGCACAGAACAGGGGGCTGGGGCCAACGTCCTGACTTTC. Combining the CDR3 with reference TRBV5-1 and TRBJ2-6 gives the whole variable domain KAGVTQTPRYLIKTRGQQVTLSCSPISGHRSVSWYQQTPGQGLQFLFEYFSETQRNKGNFPGRFSGRQFSNSRSEMNVSTLELGDSALYLCASSTEQGAGANVLTFGAGSRLTVL.

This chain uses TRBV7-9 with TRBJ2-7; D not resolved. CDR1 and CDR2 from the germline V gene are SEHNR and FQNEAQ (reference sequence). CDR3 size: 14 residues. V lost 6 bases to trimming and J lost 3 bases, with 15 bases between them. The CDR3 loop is CASRTGASGYEQYF. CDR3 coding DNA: TGTGCCAGCAGAACCGGAGCATCCGGCTACGAGCAGTACTTC.

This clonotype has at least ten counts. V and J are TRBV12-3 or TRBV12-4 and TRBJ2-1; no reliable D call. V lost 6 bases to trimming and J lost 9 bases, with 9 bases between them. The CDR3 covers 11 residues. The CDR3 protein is CASSLWLEQFF. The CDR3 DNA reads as TGTGCCAGCAGCCTCTGGCTTGAGCAGTTCTTC.